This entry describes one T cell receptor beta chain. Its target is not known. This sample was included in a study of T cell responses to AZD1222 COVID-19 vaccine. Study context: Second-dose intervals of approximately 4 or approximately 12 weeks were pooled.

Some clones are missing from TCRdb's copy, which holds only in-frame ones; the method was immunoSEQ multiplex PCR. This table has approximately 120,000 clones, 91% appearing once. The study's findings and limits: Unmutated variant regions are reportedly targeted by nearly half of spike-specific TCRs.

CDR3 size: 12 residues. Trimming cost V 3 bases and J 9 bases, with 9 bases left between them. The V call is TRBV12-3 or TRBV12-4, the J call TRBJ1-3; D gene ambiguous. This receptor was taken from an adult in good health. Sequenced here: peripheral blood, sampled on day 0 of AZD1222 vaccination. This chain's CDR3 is CASSFLGRTIYF. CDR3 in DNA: TGTGCCAGCAGTTTTCTTGGACGCACCATATATTTT.